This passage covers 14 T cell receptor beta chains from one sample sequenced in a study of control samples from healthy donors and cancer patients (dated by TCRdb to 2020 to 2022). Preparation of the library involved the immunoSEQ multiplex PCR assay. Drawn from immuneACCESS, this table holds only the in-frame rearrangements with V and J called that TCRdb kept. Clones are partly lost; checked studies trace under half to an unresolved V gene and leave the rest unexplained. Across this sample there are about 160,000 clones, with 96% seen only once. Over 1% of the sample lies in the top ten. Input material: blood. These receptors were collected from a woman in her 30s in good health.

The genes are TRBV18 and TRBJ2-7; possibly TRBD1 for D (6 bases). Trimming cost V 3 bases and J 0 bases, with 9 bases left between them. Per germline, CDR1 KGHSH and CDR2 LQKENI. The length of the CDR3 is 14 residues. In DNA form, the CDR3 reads TGTGCCAGCTCACCTTTGGACAGCTCCTACGAGCAGTACTTC. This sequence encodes CASSPLDSSYEQYF.

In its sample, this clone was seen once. The CDR3 reads CASRGRADNTGELFF. The CDR3 nucleotides read TGCGCCAGCAGAGGACGGGCAGATAACACCGGGGAGCTGTTTTTT. The V and J genes are TRBV5-1 and TRBJ2-2; D is unclear. CDR1 and CDR2 from the germline V gene are SGHRS and YFSETQ. V lost 5 bases and J lost 2, with 13 bases in between. The CDR3 is 15 amino acids.

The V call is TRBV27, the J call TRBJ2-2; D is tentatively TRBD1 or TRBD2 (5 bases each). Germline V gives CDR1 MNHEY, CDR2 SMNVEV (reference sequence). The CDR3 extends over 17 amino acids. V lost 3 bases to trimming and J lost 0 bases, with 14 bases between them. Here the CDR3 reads CASSLGWGPANTGELFF. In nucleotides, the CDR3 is TGTGCCAGCAGTTTGGGATGGGGACCGGCGAACACCGGGGAGCTGTTTTTT.

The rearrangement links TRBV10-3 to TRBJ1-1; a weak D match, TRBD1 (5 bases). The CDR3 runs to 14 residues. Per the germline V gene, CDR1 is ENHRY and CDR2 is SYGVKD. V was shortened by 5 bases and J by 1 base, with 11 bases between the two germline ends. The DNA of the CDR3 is TGTGCCATCAGTCCAACAGGAGGGAACACTGAAGCTTTCTTT. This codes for CAISPTGGNTEAFF.

The CDR3 loop reads CASSLATPSSYNSPLHF. CDR3 DNA: TGTGCCAGCAGCTTAGCCACACCGAGCTCCTATAATTCACCCCTCCACTTT. The chain uses TRBV7-6 and TRBJ1-6; D ambiguous. Per germline, CDR1 SGHVS and CDR2 FNYEAQ. Trimming took off 0 bases at V and 0 bases at J, with 9 bases between the two ends. The CDR3 sequence is 17 residues long.

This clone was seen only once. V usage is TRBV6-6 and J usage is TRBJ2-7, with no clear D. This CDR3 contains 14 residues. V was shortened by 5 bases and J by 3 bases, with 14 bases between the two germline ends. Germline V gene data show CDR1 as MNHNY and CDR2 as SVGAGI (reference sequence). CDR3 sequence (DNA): TGTGCCAGCAGTACCCGATCGAATTACTACGAGCAGTACTTC. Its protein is CASSTRSNYYEQYF.

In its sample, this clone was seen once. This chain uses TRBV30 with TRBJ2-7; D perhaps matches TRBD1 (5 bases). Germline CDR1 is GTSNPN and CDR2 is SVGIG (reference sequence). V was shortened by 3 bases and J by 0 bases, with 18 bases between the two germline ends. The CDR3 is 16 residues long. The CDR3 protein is CAWSTVTDPNSYEQYF. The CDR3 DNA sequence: TGTGCCTGGAGCACGGTGACAGACCCAAACTCCTACGAGCAGTACTTC.

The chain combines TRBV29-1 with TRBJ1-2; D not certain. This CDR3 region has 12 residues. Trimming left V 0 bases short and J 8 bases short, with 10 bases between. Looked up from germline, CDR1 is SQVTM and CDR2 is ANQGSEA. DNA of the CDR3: TGCAGCGTTGAAGATCTTGGGGTAGGCTACACCTTC. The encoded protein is CSVEDLGVGYTF. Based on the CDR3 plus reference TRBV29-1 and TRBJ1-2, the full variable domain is SAVISQKPSRDICQRGTSLTIQCQVDSQVTMMFWYRQQPGQSLTLIATANQGSEATYESGFVIDKFPISRPNLTFSTLTVSNMSPEDSSIYLCSVEDLGVGYTFGSGTRLTVV.

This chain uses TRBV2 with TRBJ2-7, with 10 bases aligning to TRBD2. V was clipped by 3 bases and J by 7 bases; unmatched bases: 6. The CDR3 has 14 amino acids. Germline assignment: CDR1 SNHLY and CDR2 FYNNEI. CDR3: CASSDELAGPEQYF. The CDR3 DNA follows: TGTGCCAGCAGTGACGAACTAGCGGGACCTGAGCAGTACTTC.

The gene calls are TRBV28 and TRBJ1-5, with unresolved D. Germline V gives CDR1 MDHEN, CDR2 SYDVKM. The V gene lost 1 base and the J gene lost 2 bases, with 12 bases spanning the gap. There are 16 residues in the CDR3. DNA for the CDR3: TGTGCCAGCAGTTTATCGTTCCGTAAGGGCAATCAGCCCCAGCATTTT. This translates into CASSLSFRKGNQPQHF. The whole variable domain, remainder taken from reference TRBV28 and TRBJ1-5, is DVKVTQSSRYLVKRTGEKVFLECVQDMDHENMFWYRQDPGLGLRLIYFSYDVKMKEKGDIPEGYSVSREKKERFSLILESASTNQTSMYLCASSLSFRKGNQPQHFGDGTRLSIL.

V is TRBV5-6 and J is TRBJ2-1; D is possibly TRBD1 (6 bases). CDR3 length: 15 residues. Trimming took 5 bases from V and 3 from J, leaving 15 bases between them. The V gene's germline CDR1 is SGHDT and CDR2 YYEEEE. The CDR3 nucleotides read TGTGCCAGCAGTTCGACCGGGACATTCTACAATGAGCAGTTCTTC. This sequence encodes CASSSTGTFYNEQFF.

CDR3 bases: TGCAGCGTTGAACTACCTTGGGAGACCCAGTACTTC. Protein sequence: CSVELPWETQYF. The genes are TRBV29-1 and TRBJ2-5, with no clear D. The CDR3 extends over 12 amino acids. Trimming stripped 2 bases from V and 5 bases from J, with 9 bases between. CDR1 and CDR2 from the germline V gene are SQVTM and ANQGSEA.

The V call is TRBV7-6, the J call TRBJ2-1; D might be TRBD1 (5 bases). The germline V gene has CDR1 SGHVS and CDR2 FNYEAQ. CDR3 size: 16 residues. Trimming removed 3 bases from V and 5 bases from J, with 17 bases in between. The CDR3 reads CASSFFRAPDDNEQFF. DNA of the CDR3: TGTGCCAGCAGCTTCTTCAGGGCCCCCGACGACAATGAGCAGTTCTTC.

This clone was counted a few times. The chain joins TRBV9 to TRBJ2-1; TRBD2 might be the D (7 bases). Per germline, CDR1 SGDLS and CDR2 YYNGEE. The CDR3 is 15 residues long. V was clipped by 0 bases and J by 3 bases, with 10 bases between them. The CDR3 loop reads CASSVEGEGYNEQFF. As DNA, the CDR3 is TGTGCCAGCAGCGTAGAGGGGGAGGGCTACAATGAGCAGTTCTTC. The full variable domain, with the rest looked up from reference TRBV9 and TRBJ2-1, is DSGVTQTPKHLITATGQRVTLRCSPRSGDLSVYWYQQSLDQGLQFLIQYYNGEERAKGNILERFSAQQFPDLHSELNLSSLELGDSALYFCASSVEGEGYNEQFFGPGTRLTVL.